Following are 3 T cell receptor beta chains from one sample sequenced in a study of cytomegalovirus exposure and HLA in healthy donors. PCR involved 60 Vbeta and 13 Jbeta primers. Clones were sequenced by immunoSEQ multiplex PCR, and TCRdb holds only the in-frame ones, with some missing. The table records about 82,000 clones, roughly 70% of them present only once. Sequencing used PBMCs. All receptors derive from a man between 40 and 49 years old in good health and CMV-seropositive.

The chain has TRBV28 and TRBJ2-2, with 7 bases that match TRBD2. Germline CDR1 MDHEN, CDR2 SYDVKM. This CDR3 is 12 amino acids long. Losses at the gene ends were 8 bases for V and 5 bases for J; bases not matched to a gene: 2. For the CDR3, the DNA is TGTGCCAGCGGCGGGGGAACCGGGGAGCTGTTTTTT. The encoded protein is CASGGGTGELFF.

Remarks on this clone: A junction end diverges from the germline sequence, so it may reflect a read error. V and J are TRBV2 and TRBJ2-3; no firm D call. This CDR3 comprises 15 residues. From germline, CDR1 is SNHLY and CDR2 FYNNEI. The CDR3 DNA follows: TGTGCCGGCAGTGGTCTATCCGTTAGCACAGATACGCAGTATTTT. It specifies CAGSGLSVSTDTQYF.

The CDR3 protein is CASSVTQGLTEAFF. CDR3 sequence (DNA): TGCGCCAGCAGCGTGACACAGGGTTTGACTGAAGCTTTCTTT. This chain uses TRBV5-1 with TRBJ1-1, with D perhaps matching TRBD1 (6 bases). The CDR3 totals 14 residues. V lost 4 bases and J lost 5, with 15 bases in between. Per the germline V gene, CDR1 is SGHRS and CDR2 is YFSETQ. Variable domain in full (rest from reference TRBV5-1 and TRBJ1-1): KAGVTQTPRYLIKTRGQQVTLSCSPISGHRSVSWYQQTPGQGLQFLFEYFSETQRNKGNFPGRFSGRQFSNSRSEMNVSTLELGDSALYLCASSVTQGLTEAFFGQGTRLTVV.